A selection of T cell receptor beta chains follows, all from one sample in a study of identical twins. MiXCR, applied by TCRdb to the 5' RACE reads, yields one record per CDR3 protein. The sample lists roughly 350,000 distinct CDR3 sequences; approximately 8.8% were seen once. Sequencing was performed on naive T cells sorted from blood. These receptors all stem from a woman in her forties or fifties in good health. CDR3s include the opening cysteine and the closing phenylalanine or tryptophan. The D gene is left open where the match is weak. Size is omitted from some rows. Given values are once, few, many or a class for expanded clones.

TRBD2	TRBJ2-1	few	TRBV5-1	TGCGCCAGCAGCGTACATCCTCGGACTAGCGGGAGTACCGGCAATGAGCAGTTCTTC	CASSVHPRTSGSTGNEQFF
-	TRBJ2-1	-	TRBV14	TGTGCCAGCAGCCATCGCCTCGGCAGCGATGAGCAGTTCTTC	CASSHRLGSDEQFF
TRBD2	TRBJ2-4	few	TRBV15	TGTGCCACCAGCACCAGTCTAGCGGAGACTGGTGCCATTCAGTACTTC	CATSTSLAETGAIQYF
TRBD1	TRBJ1-5	-	TRBV24-1	TGTGCCACCAGTGCCATAGGACAGGGACAGCCCCAGCATTTT	CATSAIGQGQPQHF
-	TRBJ1-3	few	TRBV11-2	TGTGCCAGCAGCTTAGGCTGGGGAAACACCATATATTTT	CASSLGWGNTIYF
-	TRBJ2-1	-	TRBV29-1	TGCAGCGTTGGTTGGGCGGTTGGGGGGTTCTTC	CSVGWAVGGFF
-	TRBJ2-7	-	TRBV5-1	TGCGCCAGCAGCTTGACGGTGGGCTCCTACGAGCAGTACTTC	CASSLTVGSYEQYF
TRBD1	TRBJ2-7	many	TRBV7-9	TGTGCCAGCCGGGACAGTACCTACGAGCAGTACTTC	CASRDSTYEQYF
TRBD1	TRBJ1-1	few	TRBV5-1	TGCGCCAGCAGCTTGCCTGGACAGGGGGCGTTTAGCACTGAAGCTTTCTTT	CASSLPGQGAFSTEAFF
-	TRBJ2-7	many	TRBV4-1	TGCGCCAGCAGCCCGATAGGAGGGTTTGGGGAGCAGTACTTC	CASSPIGGFGEQYF
-	TRBJ1-1	-	TRBV12-3/TRBV12-4	TGTGCCAGCAGTTCCCAGGGTGGGCACACTGAAGCTTTCTTT	CASSSQGGHTEAFF
TRBD1	TRBJ2-3	few	TRBV24-1	TGTGCCACCAGATCCCAGGGGGACACGCAGTATTTT	CATRSQGDTQYF
-	TRBJ2-7	-	TRBV24-1	TGTGCCACCAGACCAAGCGGATCCTCCTACGAGCAGTACTTC	CATRPSGSSYEQYF
-	TRBJ2-7	-	TRBV20-1	TGCAGTGCTAGAGACAACAGGGGACTTCCCTACGAGCAGTACTTC	CSARDNRGLPYEQYF
-	TRBJ2-5	few	TRBV7-7	TGTGCTAGCAGCTTGGGGGGCAGGACGGGGGAGACCCAGTACTTC	CASSLGGRTGETQYF
-	TRBJ2-5	few	TRBV5-1	TGCGCCAGCAGCATGGGGGAGACGGAGACCCAGTACTTC	CASSMGETETQYF